The following is a TCR beta chain sequence with its context. Original processing methods: Reference gene primer amplification in the assay estimated nucleated cell counts. Libraries were prepared by immunoSEQ multiplex PCR; TCRdb keeps only in-frame clonotypes and omits some of them. V, J and clone size are taken as reported in that table, and D and trimming were inferred from the DNA itself. This repertoire shows about 82,000 clones, roughly 80% found once; its top ten account for 12%. These data belong to a study of blood T cell repertoires in COVID-19. As for the study in general: Sources were T cells, B-cell-depleted T cells, or PBMCs; the material itself was cDNA or gDNA.

Germline V gene data show CDR1 as MNHNS and CDR2 as SASEGT. J was trimmed by 7 bases and V by 0 bases; bases with no gene match: 3. This CDR3 comprises 15 residues. This clonotype was sampled from a middle-aged woman with active or convalescent COVID-19. The specimen was peripheral blood. The gene calls are TRBV6-1 and TRBJ1-6; 7 bases fit TRBD1. CDR3 sequence (DNA): TGTGCCAGCAGTGAAGCAGCACAGGGGAATTCACCCCTCCACTTT. Translation: CASSEAAQGNSPLHF.